The rows below give T cell receptor beta chains drawn from one sample of a study of blood T cells in healthy people across ages. From the 5' RACE reads, TCRdb called clonotypes with MiXCR, one entry per CDR3 protein. The sample lists about 930,000 distinct CDR3 sequences, just under 30% occurring once. These data are also associated with another study on T cells of mothers and their children.

The material sequenced was blood. These TCRs come from a woman aged 40 to 50 in good health. Each CDR3 is given with its conserved first and last residue. A D gene is named only where the DNA matches it firmly. Only part of the rows carry a size: once, few, many, or a class if the clone is expanded.

>TRBJ2-3|TRBV7-9|-|13|many
TGTGCCAGCAGTTCGAAGGGAACAGATACGCAGTATTTT
CASSSKGTDTQYF
>TRBJ1-5|TRBV4-3|-|15|few
TGCGCCAGCAGCCAAGAATGGCAGAGCAATCAGCCCCAGCATTTT
CASSQEWQSNQPQHF
>TRBJ2-7|TRBV7-3|-|12|many
TGTGCCAGCAGCTACCAGCCCTACGAGCAGTACTTC
CASSYQPYEQYF
>TRBJ1-1|TRBV25-1|-|13|few
TGTGCCAGCAGTGGGGCGGGGGGCACTGAAGCTTTCTTT
CASSGAGGTEAFF
>TRBJ2-3|TRBV7-9|-|15|many
TGTGCCAGCAGCTCTACGGGGCTCCCGGGAGATACGCAGTATTTT
CASSSTGLPGDTQYF
>TRBJ1-1|TRBV4-1|TRBD1|16|-
TGCGCCAGCAGCCCCCGACAGGGACTATCGAACACTGAAGCTTTCTTT
CASSPRQGLSNTEAFF
>TRBJ1-4|TRBV4-1|TRBD1|15|few
TGCGCCAGCAGCCAGCTACAGGGGTATGGTGAAAAACTGTTTTTT
CASSQLQGYGEKLFF
>TRBJ1-4|TRBV19|TRBD1|14|-
TGTGCCAGTAGTGCGACAGGGGTTCGGGAAAAACTGTTTTTT
CASSATGVREKLFF
>TRBJ1-1|TRBV14|TRBD1|18|-
TGTACCAGCAGCCAAGAGGGGGTGGTGACAGGGCGACGGATTGAAGCTTTCTTT
CTSSQEGVVTGRRIEAFF
>TRBJ2-5|TRBV9|TRBD2|13|many
TGTGCCAGCGATAGCGGGTACGGGGAGACCCAGTACTTC
CASDSGYGETQYF
>TRBJ1-5|TRBV7-2|-|15|-
TGTGCCAGCAGCTTTTCGGCCTATAGCAATCAGCCCCAGCATTTT
CASSFSAYSNQPQHF
>TRBJ1-1|TRBV7-8|TRBD1|15|-
TGTGCCAGCAGCCCGGACAGGGTCATGAACACTGAAGCTTTCTTT
CASSPDRVMNTEAFF
>TRBJ2-7|TRBV28|TRBD1|13|-
TGTGCCAGTTGGGGGACAGGGGATTACGAGCAGTACTTC
CASWGTGDYEQYF
>TRBJ1-2|TRBV28|TRBD1|13|-
TGTGCCAGCAGCGGGACAGGGTTGGATGGCTACACCTTC
CASSGTGLDGYTF
>TRBJ2-1|TRBV11-2|TRBD2|17|-
TGTGCCAGCAGCTTTTTTAAAAGGCTTCTAGCGGACAATGAGCAGTTCTTC
CASSFFKRLLADNEQFF
>TRBJ1-1|TRBV3-1|-|15|-
TGTGCCAGCAGCCACCTCGGGGCGGTGAACACTGAAGCTTTCTTT
CASSHLGAVNTEAFF
>TRBJ2-7|TRBV5-1|-|15|many
TGCGCCAGCAGCATCTTACCCGGGACCTCCGGGGAGCAGTACTTC
CASSILPGTSGEQYF